A selection of T cell receptor beta chains follows, all from one sample in a study of patients and donors after allogeneic stem cell transplantation. TCRdb re-called the RT-PCR reads with MiXCR, one entry per CDR3 protein. The sample carries over 400,000 distinct CDR3 sequences, around 16% recorded once. The sample comprised blood, either unsorted or a sorted T cell fraction (not recorded which). Source of these receptors: a human donor who was either an allogeneic HSCT recipient or a stem cell or donor lymphocyte infusion donor (not recorded which). It is not recorded whose cells these are; they may come from a transplant donor. CDR3s include the opening cysteine and the closing phenylalanine or tryptophan. D genes are given only for firm matches. Not all rows give a size; the values are once, few, many and, for expanded clones, a class.

V: TRBV13
size: .
D: TRBD1
J: TRBJ1-1
CDR3: CASSLTGLDEAFF
DNA: TGTGCCAGCAGCTTGACAGGGTTGGATGAAGCTTTCTTT

V: TRBV29-1
size: few
D: .
J: TRBJ1-5
CDR3: CSVSENSNQPQHF
DNA: TGCAGCGTTTCGGAGAATAGCAATCAGCCCCAGCATTTT

V: TRBV4-3
size: many
D: .
J: TRBJ1-1
CDR3: CASSRPGRTEAFF
DNA: TGCGCCAGCAGCCGTCCCGGGAGAACTGAAGCTTTCTTT

V: TRBV6-4
size: .
D: .
J: TRBJ1-1
CDR3: CATAGRMNTEAFF
DNA: TGTGCCACTGCCGGGCGGATGAACACTGAAGCTTTCTTT

V: TRBV12-3/TRBV12-4
size: few
D: TRBD2
J: TRBJ2-3
CDR3: CASSFILAGGPTDTQYF
DNA: TGTGCCAGCAGTTTTATTCTAGCGGGGGGGCCCACAGATACGCAGTATTTT

V: TRBV5-1
size: few
D: TRBD1
J: TRBJ2-6
CDR3: CASSLSTGASSGANVLTF
DNA: TGCGCCAGCAGCTTGAGTACAGGGGCGAGCTCTGGGGCCAACGTCCTGACTTTC

V: TRBV6-5
size: once
D: TRBD2
J: TRBJ2-7
CDR3: CASSYSITSGSSYEQYF
DNA: TGTGCCAGCAGTTATTCCATTACTAGCGGAAGCTCCTACGAGCAGTACTTC

V: TRBV28
size: many
D: .
J: TRBJ2-7
CDR3: CASSPVGPYEQYF
DNA: TGTGCCAGCAGTCCGGTTGGCCCCTACGAGCAGTACTTC

V: TRBV7-6
size: .
D: .
J: TRBJ2-7
CDR3: CASSLAQGGFYEQYF
DNA: TGTGCCAGCAGCTTAGCTCAGGGGGGGTTCTACGAGCAGTACTTC

V: TRBV6-1
size: .
D: TRBD2
J: TRBJ2-3
CDR3: CASRRDGGLAGDTQYF
DNA: TGTGCCAGCAGGAGGGACGGGGGACTAGCGGGAGATACGCAGTATTTT

V: TRBV12-3/TRBV12-4
size: few
D: .
J: TRBJ1-2
CDR3: CASSLRTEGYTF
DNA: TGTGCCAGCAGCCTCCGGACAGAAGGCTACACCTTC

V: TRBV5-1
size: few
D: TRBD1
J: TRBJ1-1
CDR3: CASSLNNRDRNTEAFF
DNA: TGCGCCAGCAGCTTAAATAACCGGGACAGAAACACTGAAGCTTTCTTT

V: TRBV11-3
size: many
D: .
J: TRBJ2-1
CDR3: CASSLGLTTYNEQFF
DNA: TGTGCCAGCAGCCTCGGACTCACCACCTACAATGAGCAGTTCTTC

V: TRBV7-2
size: .
D: .
J: TRBJ1-1
CDR3: CASSQIRGNTEAFF
DNA: TGTGCCAGCAGCCAGATAAGAGGGAACACTGAAGCTTTCTTT

V: TRBV6-5
size: few
D: .
J: TRBJ1-2
CDR3: CASSYSRVNYGYTF
DNA: TGTGCCAGCAGTTACTCGCGCGTAAACTATGGCTACACCTTC

V: TRBV7-6
size: few
D: .
J: TRBJ1-3
CDR3: CASSRPGFTGNTIYF
DNA: TGTGCCAGCAGCCGACCGGGTTTCACTGGAAACACCATATATTTT

V: TRBV2
size: .
D: .
J: TRBJ1-5
CDR3: CASSVDRNQPQHF
DNA: TGTGCCAGCAGTGTGGACAGAAATCAGCCCCAGCATTTT

V: TRBV7-6
size: .
D: .
J: TRBJ1-1
CDR3: CASSPRTALTSRAFF
DNA: TGTGCCAGCAGCCCCCGGACAGCGCTAACCTCACGTGCTTTCTTT

V: TRBV10-3
size: many
D: TRBD2
J: TRBJ2-5
CDR3: CAIRMTSGNSETQYF
DNA: TGTGCCATCAGGATGACTAGCGGGAACAGTGAGACCCAGTACTTC

V: TRBV3-1
size: .
D: TRBD1
J: TRBJ1-3
CDR3: CASRDRGPGNTIYF
DNA: TGTGCCAGCAGGGACAGGGGGCCTGGAAACACCATATATTTT

V: TRBV2
size: .
D: TRBD2
J: TRBJ2-1
CDR3: CASIQVVSGRYEQFF
DNA: TGTGCCAGCATCCAGGTGGTTAGCGGGAGATATGAGCAGTTCTTC

V: TRBV20-1
size: few
D: TRBD1
J: TRBJ2-2
CDR3: CSATDPGQGGTGELFF
DNA: TGCAGTGCCACAGACCCGGGACAGGGAGGGACCGGGGAGCTGTTTTTT

V: TRBV20-1
size: .
D: .
J: TRBJ2-3
CDR3: CSARVLTRGGADTQYF
DNA: TGCAGTGCTAGAGTCCTGACCCGGGGAGGTGCAGATACGCAGTATTTT

V: TRBV4-1
size: few
D: TRBD1
J: TRBJ1-5
CDR3: CASSQGMGQGSGNQPQHF
DNA: TGCGCCAGCAGCCAGGGTATGGGACAGGGAAGCGGCAATCAGCCCCAGCATTTT

V: TRBV18
size: .
D: TRBD1
J: TRBJ2-6
CDR3: CASSTWDRGSAGANVLTF
DNA: TGTGCCAGCTCAACCTGGGACAGGGGATCGGCTGGGGCCAACGTCCTGACTTTC

V: TRBV2
size: .
D: .
J: TRBJ2-7
CDR3: CAISGLTSSYEQYF
DNA: TGTGCCATCAGTGGACTAACCAGCTCCTACGAGCAGTACTTC

V: TRBV2
size: few
D: TRBD2
J: TRBJ2-3
CDR3: CASSRSSGANFPSTDTQYF
DNA: TGTGCCAGCAGTAGGTCTAGCGGAGCGAATTTCCCTAGCACAGATACGCAGTATTTT

V: TRBV7-9
size: few
D: .
J: TRBJ1-2
CDR3: CASSPREANYGYTF
DNA: TGTGCCAGCAGCCCCCGCGAGGCTAACTATGGCTACACCTTC

V: TRBV28
size: few
D: .
J: TRBJ1-2
CDR3: CASNQRVNYGYTF
DNA: TGTGCCAGCAACCAGAGGGTAAACTATGGCTACACCTTC

V: TRBV6-1
size: .
D: TRBD1
J: TRBJ2-5
CDR3: CASSKGTGVETQYF
DNA: TGTGCCAGCAGCAAGGGTACAGGGGTAGAGACCCAGTACTTC

V: TRBV30
size: few
D: .
J: TRBJ1-5
CDR3: CAWRDSSNQPQHF
DNA: TGTGCCTGGAGGGACAGCAGCAATCAGCCCCAGCATTTT

V: TRBV3-1
size: .
D: TRBD1
J: TRBJ2-6
CDR3: CASSSRTGASGANVLTF
DNA: TGTGCCAGCAGCTCCAGGACAGGTGCCTCTGGGGCCAACGTCCTGACTTTC

V: TRBV29-1
size: few
D: TRBD1
J: TRBJ2-1
CDR3: CSVGLLDRGGNEQFF
DNA: TGCAGCGTTGGGTTATTGGACAGGGGGGGCAATGAGCAGTTCTTC

V: TRBV2
size: few
D: .
J: TRBJ2-2
CDR3: CASIRPGTGGIHGELFF
DNA: TGTGCCAGCATTCGACCGGGAACTGGCGGGATTCACGGGGAGCTGTTTTTT

V: TRBV7-2
size: many
D: .
J: TRBJ2-7
CDR3: CASSLGQPAYEQYF
DNA: TGTGCCAGCAGCTTAGGGCAGCCAGCCTACGAGCAGTACTTC

V: TRBV19
size: .
D: .
J: TRBJ1-4
CDR3: CASSIPSVGKEKLFF
DNA: TGTGCCAGTAGTATACCGAGTGTCGGGAAAGAAAAACTGTTTTTT